Reported below is one TCR beta chain. No antigen is known for it. The entry originates in a study of identifying expanded T cells in peripheral blood. Findings and limits, study-wide: Across healthy donors, higher total template counts meant significantly greater approximately two-week count variance. Over around two and four weeks, about 15 and 19 clones changed, versus roughly 1.1 between replicates.

This CDR3 has 13 amino acids. The V gene's germline CDR1 is GTSNPN and CDR2 SVGIG (reference sequence). Deletions cut 5 bases from V and 0 bases from J, with 10 bases between. Assay: immunoSEQ multiplex PCR; the TCRdb copy retains only in-frame clones and omits some. The data contain 100,000 to 150,000 clones, 75% to 90% of them singletons. The sample comprised blood. This chain links TRBV30 with TRBJ1-1; tentatively, D is TRBD1 (5 bases). The clonotype was recovered from a person aged 18 to 75 in good health. CDR3 sequence: CAWLTGLNTEAFF. As DNA, the CDR3 is TGTGCCTGGTTAACAGGCTTGAACACTGAAGCTTTCTTT.